This T cell receptor beta chain was observed in a study of T cell repertoires in cytomegalovirus infection. In germline, CDR1 is SGHAT, CDR2 FQDESV (reference sequence). This CDR3 spans 13 amino acids. Trimming took off 4 bases at V and 5 bases at J, with 9 bases between the two ends. MiXCR, applied by TCRdb to the reads, yields one record per CDR3 protein. The sample yields about 180,000 distinct CDR3 sequences, approximately 18% seen once. This chain connects TRBV11-1 to TRBJ2-1; D is undetermined. Sequencing was carried out using CD8+ T cells from PBMCs. This clonotype was sampled from a human donor in good health (CMV status not recorded). Some clones in this sample may be carry-over from other donors' samples. CDR3 region: CASSYQVDNEQFF. CDR3 DNA sequence: TGTGCCAGCAGCTACCAGGTGGACAATGAGCAGTTCTTC.